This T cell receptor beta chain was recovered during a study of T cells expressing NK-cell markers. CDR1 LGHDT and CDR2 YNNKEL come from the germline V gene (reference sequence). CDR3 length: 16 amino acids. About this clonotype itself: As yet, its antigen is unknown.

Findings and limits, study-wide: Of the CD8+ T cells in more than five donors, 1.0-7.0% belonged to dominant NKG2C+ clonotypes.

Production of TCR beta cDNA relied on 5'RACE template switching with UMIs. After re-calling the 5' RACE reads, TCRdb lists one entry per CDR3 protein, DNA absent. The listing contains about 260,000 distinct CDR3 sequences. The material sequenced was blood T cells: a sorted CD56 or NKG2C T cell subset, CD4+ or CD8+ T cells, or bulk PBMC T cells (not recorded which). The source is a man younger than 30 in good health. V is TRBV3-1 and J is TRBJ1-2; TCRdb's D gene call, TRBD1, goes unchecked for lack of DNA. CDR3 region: CASSQEGDTSNYGYTF.